Listed below are T cell receptor beta chains from one sample, sequenced in a study of cutaneous CD30+ T cell lymphoproliferative disorder and hepatitis E. Profiling relied on immunoSEQ multiplex PCR, and the TCRdb table lists in-frame clones only, not all of them. The sample yields several thousand clones, about two thirds seen once. Sequenced input: blood. The source is a human donor with a cutaneous T cell lymphoproliferative disorder associated with hepatitis E virus. Each CDR3 is given with its conserved first and last residue. A D gene is named only where the DNA matches it firmly. Clone size, where shown, is once, few, many, or a class for clones that have expanded.

j_call | v_call | d_call | clone_size | cdr3_aa | cdr3_nt
TRBJ1-2 | TRBV11-2 | TRBD1 | - | CASSSSGTGFVSGYTF | TGTGCCAGCAGCTCATCCGGGACAGGGTTCGTAAGTGGCTACACCTTC
TRBJ2-1 | TRBV6-1 | - | - | CASRSGVGTNEQFF | TGTGCCAGCAGATCGGGGGTAGGCACAAATGAGCAGTTCTTC
TRBJ1-1 | TRBV6-5 | TRBD1 | - | CASIPRDRRNTEAFF | TGTGCCAGCATCCCGAGGGACAGGAGGAACACTGAAGCTTTCTTT
TRBJ1-6 | TRBV5-6 | - | - | CASSLRAGVRAALHF | TGTGCCAGCAGCTTGAGGGCAGGGGTCCGCGCCGCCCTCCACTTT
TRBJ2-3 | TRBV30 | - | - | CAWSGSDSTDTQYF | TGTGCCTGGAGTGGCTCGGACAGCACAGATACGCAGTATTTT
TRBJ1-1 | TRBV6-5 | - | - | CASSSPGANTEAFF | TGTGCCAGCAGTAGTCCCGGGGCGAACACTGAAGCTTTCTTT
TRBJ1-1 | TRBV30 | - | few | CAWSRSGRTEAFF | TGTGCCTGGAGTAGGTCGGGGAGGACTGAAGCTTTCTTT
TRBJ1-1 | TRBV7-2 | TRBD1 | - | CASSADRAHTEAFF | TGTGCCAGCAGCGCGGACAGGGCGCACACTGAAGCTTTCTTT
TRBJ1-3 | TRBV5-6 | - | - | CASSFSGAKNTIYF | TGTGCCAGCAGCTTCAGCGGGGCTAAAAACACCATATATTTT
TRBJ2-7 | TRBV28 | - | - | CASSFEAIQYF | TGTGCCAGCAGTTTCGAGGCAATTCAGTACTTC
TRBJ2-2 | TRBV11-3 | - | - | CASSQSGTVTGELFF | TGTGCCAGCAGCCAATCCGGGACGGTCACCGGGGAGCTGTTTTTT
TRBJ2-5 | TRBV2 | - | - | CASTQVGTQETQYF | TGTGCCAGCACCCAAGTCGGGACCCAAGAGACCCAGTACTTC
TRBJ2-1 | TRBV6-1 | TRBD2 | once | CASTGLAASYNEQFF | TGTGCCAGCACAGGACTAGCGGCCTCCTACAATGAGCAGTTCTTC
TRBJ1-1 | TRBV30 | - | - | CAWSVQVNTEAFF | TGTGCCTGGAGTGTACAGGTGAACACTGAAGCTTTCTTT
TRBJ2-7 | TRBV6-5 | TRBD1 | - | CASSYDIRTGSYEQYF | TGTGCCAGCAGTTACGATATCCGGACAGGCTCCTACGAGCAGTACTTC
TRBJ2-7 | TRBV4-1 | - | once | CASSQVLGRESYEQYF | TGCGCCAGCAGCCAAGTTTTGGGAAGGGAAAGCTACGAGCAGTACTTC
TRBJ1-4 | TRBV4-1 | TRBD1 | - | CASSQRGGQSNEKLFF | TGCGCCAGCAGCCAAAGGGGGGGACAGAGTAATGAAAAACTGTTTTTT
TRBJ1-2 | TRBV28 | TRBD1 | - | CASSSGTGRDYTF | TGTGCCAGCAGTTCCGGGACAGGGAGGGACTACACCTTC
TRBJ1-1 | TRBV7-6 | TRBD1 | few | CASSLPSGGDLEGEAFF | TGTGCCAGCAGCCTCCCCTCAGGGGGGGATCTCGAAGGTGAAGCTTTCTTT
TRBJ1-1 | TRBV5-6 | - | few | CASSLLNTEAFF | TGTGCCAGCAGCCTTCTGAACACTGAAGCTTTCTTT